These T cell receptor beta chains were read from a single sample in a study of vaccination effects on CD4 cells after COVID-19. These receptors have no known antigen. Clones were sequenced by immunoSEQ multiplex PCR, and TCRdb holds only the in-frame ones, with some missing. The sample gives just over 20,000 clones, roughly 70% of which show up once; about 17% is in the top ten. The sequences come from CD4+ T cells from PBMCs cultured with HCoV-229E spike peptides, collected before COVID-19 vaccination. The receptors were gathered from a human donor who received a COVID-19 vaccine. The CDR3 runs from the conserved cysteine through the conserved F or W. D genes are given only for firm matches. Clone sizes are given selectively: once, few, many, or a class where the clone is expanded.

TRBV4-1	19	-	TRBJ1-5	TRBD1	CASSQGGRGLGYSNQPQHF	TGCGCCAGCAGCCAAGGGGGCAGGGGGCTTGGGTATAGCAATCAGCCCCAGCATTTT
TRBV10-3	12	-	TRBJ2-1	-	CAISEDRGEQFF	TGTGCCATCAGTGAAGACCGGGGTGAGCAGTTCTTC
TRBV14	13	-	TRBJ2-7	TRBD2	CASSQNSGGEQYF	TGTGCCAGCAGCCAGAATAGCGGGGGCGAGCAGTACTTC
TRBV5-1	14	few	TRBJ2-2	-	CASSLLLNTGELFF	TGCGCCAGCAGCTTACTCCTGAACACCGGGGAGCTGTTTTTT
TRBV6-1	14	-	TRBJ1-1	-	CASSEGPLNTEAFF	TGTGCCAGCAGTGAGGGACCGTTGAACACTGAAGCTTTCTTT
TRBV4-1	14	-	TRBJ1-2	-	CASSQPLRSGGYTF	TGCGCCAGCAGCCAACCACTTAGGTCTGGGGGCTACACCTTC
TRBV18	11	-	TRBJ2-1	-	CASSLTGEQFF	TGTGCCAGCTCCCTCACGGGGGAGCAGTTCTTC
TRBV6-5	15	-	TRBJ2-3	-	CASSYSGRYTDTQYF	TGTGCCAGCAGTTACTCGGGCAGATACACAGATACGCAGTATTTT
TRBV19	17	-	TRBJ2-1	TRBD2	CASSIEAGTSGLNEQFF	TGTGCCAGTAGTATAGAGGCTGGGACTAGCGGACTCAATGAGCAGTTCTTC
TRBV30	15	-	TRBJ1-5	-	CAWRPTGGSNQPQHF	TGTGCCTGGAGACCCACAGGCGGGAGTAATCAGCCCCAGCATTTT
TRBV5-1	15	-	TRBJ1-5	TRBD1	CASSLGQGGNQPQHF	TGCGCCAGCAGCTTGGGACAGGGGGGCAATCAGCCCCAGCATTTT
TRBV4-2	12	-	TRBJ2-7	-	CASSQQTYEQYF	TGTGCCAGCAGCCAACAAACCTACGAGCAGTACTTC
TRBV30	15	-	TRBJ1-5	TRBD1	CAWEGTGGRNQPQHF	TGTGCCTGGGAAGGGACAGGGGGCCGGAATCAGCCCCAGCATTTT
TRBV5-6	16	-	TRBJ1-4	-	CASSFLRLGANEKLFF	TGTGCCAGCAGCTTCCTAAGGCTCGGGGCTAATGAAAAACTGTTTTTT
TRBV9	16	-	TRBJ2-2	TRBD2	CASRPGLAGKFGELFF	TGTGCCAGCAGGCCGGGACTAGCGGGGAAGTTCGGGGAGCTGTTTTTT
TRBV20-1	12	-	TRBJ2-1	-	CSASRGDNEQFF	TGCAGTGCTAGTAGGGGGGACAATGAGCAGTTCTTC
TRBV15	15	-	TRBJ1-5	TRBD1	CATSWGQLSNQPQHF	TGTGCCACCAGCTGGGGACAGCTTAGCAATCAGCCCCAGCATTTT
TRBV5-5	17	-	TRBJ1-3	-	CASSLVMGGSSGNTIYF	TGTGCCAGCAGCTTGGTCATGGGGGGCTCCTCTGGAAACACCATATATTTT
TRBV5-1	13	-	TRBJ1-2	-	CASSYQGDYGYTF	TGCGCCAGCAGCTACCAGGGCGACTATGGCTACACCTTC
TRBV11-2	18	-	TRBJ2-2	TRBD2	CASSWQRTSGTNTGELFF	TGTGCCAGCAGCTGGCAACGGACTAGCGGAACGAACACCGGGGAGCTGTTTTTT
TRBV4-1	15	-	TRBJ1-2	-	CASSQEVTEVYGYTF	TGCGCCAGCAGCCAGGAAGTCACGGAGGTCTATGGCTACACCTTC
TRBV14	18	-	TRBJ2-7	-	CASSFTRQALTSSYEQYF	TGTGCCAGCAGCTTCACGAGACAGGCGCTCACTAGCTCCTACGAGCAGTACTTC
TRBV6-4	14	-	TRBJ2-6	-	CASRLRTGLGFMTF	TGTGCCAGCAGACTTCGGACAGGACTAGGCTTCATGACTTTC
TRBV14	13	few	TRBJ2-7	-	CASSQDLSSEQYF	TGTGCCAGCAGCCAAGATTTGTCGAGCGAGCAGTACTTC
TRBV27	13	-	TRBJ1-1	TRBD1	CASSDGTGIQAFF	TGTGCCAGCAGTGACGGGACAGGGATCCAAGCTTTCTTT
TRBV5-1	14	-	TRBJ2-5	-	CASSTSAGVETQYF	TGCGCCAGCAGTACCTCGGCAGGCGTAGAGACCCAGTACTTC
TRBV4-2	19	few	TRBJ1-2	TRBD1	CASSQGPRQGPLSSYGYTF	TGTGCCAGCAGCCAAGGCCCTAGACAGGGGCCCCTCTCCTCCTATGGCTACACCTTC
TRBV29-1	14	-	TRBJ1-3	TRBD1	CSATGTYSGNTIYF	TGCAGCGCGACAGGGACCTACTCTGGAAACACCATATATTTT
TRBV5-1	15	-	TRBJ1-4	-	CASSEVTGSEEKLFF	TGCGCCAGCAGCGAGGTTACGGGGAGCGAGGAAAAACTGTTTTTT
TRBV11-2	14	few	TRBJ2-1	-	CASTLQSSYNEQFF	TGTGCCAGCACGTTACAGAGTTCCTACAATGAGCAGTTCTTC
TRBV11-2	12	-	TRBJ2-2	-	CASSPDTGELFF	TGTGCCAGCAGCCCAGACACCGGGGAGCTGTTTTTT
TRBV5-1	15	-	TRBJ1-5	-	CASRSTTGEGIPQHF	TGCGCCAGCAGGAGTACAACAGGAGAGGGGATCCCCCAGCATTTT
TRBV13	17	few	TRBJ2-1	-	CASSLVSSPSSYNEQFF	TGTGCCAGCAGCTTAGTATCTAGCCCTAGCTCCTACAATGAGCAGTTCTTC
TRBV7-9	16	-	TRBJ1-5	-	CASARTGDLSNQPQHF	TGTGCCAGCGCGAGGACGGGAGATCTGAGCAATCAGCCCCAGCATTTT
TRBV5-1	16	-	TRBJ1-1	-	CASSPSGPRGNTEAFF	TGCGCCAGCAGCCCCTCGGGGCCCCGAGGGAACACTGAAGCTTTCTTT
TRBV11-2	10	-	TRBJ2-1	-	CASSLGEQFF	TGTGCCAGCAGCTTAGGTGAGCAGTTCTTC
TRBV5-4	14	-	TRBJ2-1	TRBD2	CASSSGGGTNEQFF	TGTGCCAGCAGCTCAGGCGGGGGGACGAATGAGCAGTTCTTC
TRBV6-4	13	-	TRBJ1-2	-	CASSEGANYGYTF	TGTGCCAGCAGTGAAGGGGCTAACTATGGCTACACCTTC
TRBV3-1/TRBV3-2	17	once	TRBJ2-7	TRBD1	CASSQASGTGFAYEQYF	TGTGCCAGCAGCCAAGCCTCTGGGACAGGCTTCGCCTACGAGCAGTACTTC
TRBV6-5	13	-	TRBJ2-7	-	CASTLGLAYEQYF	TGTGCCAGCACCCTTGGCCTGGCCTACGAGCAGTACTTC
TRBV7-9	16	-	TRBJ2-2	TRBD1	CASSQQTGLSTGELFF	TGTGCCAGCAGCCAACAGACAGGGTTGAGCACCGGGGAGCTGTTTTTT
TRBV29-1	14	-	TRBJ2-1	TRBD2	CSVEEVAGGPPQFF	TGCAGCGTTGAAGAAGTAGCGGGGGGGCCTCCGCAGTTCTTC
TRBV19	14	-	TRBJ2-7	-	CASSSRGTSYEQYF	TGTGCCAGTAGTAGCCGGGGGACTTCCTACGAGCAGTACTTC
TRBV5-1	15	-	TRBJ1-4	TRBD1	CASSPLGTGYEKLFF	TGCGCCAGCAGCCCCCTCGGGACAGGGTATGAAAAACTGTTTTTT
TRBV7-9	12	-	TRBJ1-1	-	CASSQPGTEAFF	TGTGCCAGCAGCCAACCAGGGACCGAAGCTTTCTTT
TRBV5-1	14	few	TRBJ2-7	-	CASRPRGNSYEQYF	TGCGCCAGCAGACCCCGGGGAAACTCCTACGAGCAGTACTTC
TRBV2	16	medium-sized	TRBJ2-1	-	CASSDFGRTSYNEQFF	TGTGCCAGCAGTGATTTTGGTCGAACGTCCTACAATGAGCAGTTCTTC
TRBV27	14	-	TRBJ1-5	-	CASSLGRGDQPQHF	TGTGCCAGCAGTTTGGGCAGGGGTGATCAGCCCCAGCATTTT
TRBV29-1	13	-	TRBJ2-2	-	CSAEKSGAGELFF	TGCAGCGCCGAAAAGTCAGGGGCCGGGGAGCTGTTTTTT
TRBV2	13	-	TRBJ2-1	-	CASSIASYNEQFF	TGTGCCAGCTCAATAGCGTCGTACAATGAGCAGTTCTTC
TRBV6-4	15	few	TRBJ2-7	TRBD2	CASSDGTSGSYEQYF	TGTGCCAGCAGTGACGGGACTAGCGGCTCCTACGAGCAGTACTTC
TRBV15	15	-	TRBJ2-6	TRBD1	CASRDSLSGANVLTF	TGTGCCAGCCGGGACAGCCTCTCTGGGGCCAACGTCCTGACTTTC
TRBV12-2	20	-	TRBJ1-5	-	CASRLAWWGEKGDSNQPQHF	TGTGCAAGTCGCTTAGCGTGGTGGGGAGAGAAGGGGGATAGCAATCAGCCCCAGCATTTT
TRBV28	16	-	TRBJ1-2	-	CASSLGSGDVGYGYTF	TGTGCCAGCAGTTTGGGATCGGGGGATGTGGGCTATGGCTACACCTTC
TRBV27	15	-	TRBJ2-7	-	CASKSPGSVRIEQYF	TGTGCCAGCAAATCCCCTGGGTCCGTCAGGATCGAGCAGTACTTC
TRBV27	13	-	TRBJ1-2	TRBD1	CASSRQGNYGYTF	TGTGCCAGCAGCAGACAGGGAAACTATGGCTACACCTTC
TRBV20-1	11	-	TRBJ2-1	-	CSGGQNNEQFF	TGCAGTGGCGGGCAGAACAATGAGCAGTTCTTC
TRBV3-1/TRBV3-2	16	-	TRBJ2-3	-	CASSQGGRMWENTQYF	TGTGCCAGCAGCCAAGGCGGAAGGATGTGGGAGAATACGCAGTATTTT
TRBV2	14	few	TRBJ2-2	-	CASSPTSITGELFF	TGTGCCAGCAGCCCAACTTCGATCACCGGGGAGCTGTTTTTT
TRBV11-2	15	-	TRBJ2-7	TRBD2	CASSQGLAEAYEQYF	TGTGCCAGCAGTCAAGGACTAGCGGAGGCCTACGAGCAGTACTTC